The next 18 T cell receptor beta chains were all read from a single sample in a study of shared clonotypes between healthy human individuals. Sequencing used immunoSEQ multiplex PCR; TCRdb keeps in-frame clones, though not all of them. The data show about 670,000 clones, about three quarters seen once. Sequenced sample: memory CD4+ T cells sorted from blood. Subset indicated: CD45RA-negative fraction. These receptors were obtained from a woman in her 30s in good health.

The CDR3: CASSLARGGRETQYF. The CDR3, as DNA: TGTGCCAGCAGCTTAGCCCGTGGGGGGAGGGAGACCCAGTACTTC. The chain carries TRBV7-9 and TRBJ2-5; tentative D call: TRBD2 (6 bases). Trimming removed 0 bases at V and 5 bases at J, with 13 bases between. Germline-derived CDR1 and CDR2 are SEHNR and FQNEAQ (reference sequence). CDR3 length: 15 amino acids.

This clone was counted a few times. V and J are TRBV7-2 and TRBJ2-1, with 10 bases fitting TRBD2. Trimming took 1 base from V and 2 from J; bases not matched to a gene: 2. The CDR3 covers 16 residues. Germline CDR1 is SGHTA and CDR2 is FQGNSA. The CDR3 sequence: CASSLGGTSAYNEQFF. The CDR3 DNA follows: TGTGCCAGCAGCTTAGGCGGGACTAGCGCCTACAATGAGCAGTTCTTC.

This clone was seen many times. The rearrangement joins TRBV6-1 to TRBJ1-5; possible D gene TRBD1, 6 bases. V dropped 4 bases and J dropped 4 bases, with 14 bases sitting between them. The CDR3 has 15 residues. CDR1 is MNHNS, CDR2 SASEGT, per germline. The CDR3 region is CASSVGGVANQPQHF. The CDR3 DNA reads as TGTGCCAGCAGTGTTGGGGGCGTAGCAAATCAGCCCCAGCATTTT.

Of note for this clone: Given a much more abundant clone one base away, this may be a read error. This specimen includes other DNA sequences encoding the same CDR3. This chain links TRBV11-2 with TRBJ2-3; no reliable D call. The V and J ends lost 6 bases and 2 bases respectively, with 3 bases between them. From germline, CDR1 is SGHAT and CDR2 FQNNGV. There are 11 residues in the CDR3. Here the CDR3 DNA reads TGTGCCAGCAGTTACACAGATACGCAGTATTTT. Amino acids: CASSYTDTQYF.

This clone was detected only once. This chain connects TRBV19 to TRBJ1-5, with a tentative D call TRBD1 (5 bases). This CDR3 has 15 residues. CDR1 LNHDA and CDR2 SQIVND come from the germline V gene (reference sequence). V lost 3 bases to trimming and J lost 5 bases, with 14 bases between them. The CDR3, as DNA: TGTGCCAGTAGTATGTGGACGGGGGGGGATCAGCCCCAGCATTTT. Its translation is CASSMWTGGDQPQHF.

This chain connects TRBV28 to TRBJ2-7; the D is unclear. The CDR3 spans 11 residues. Trimming removed 11 bases at V and 2 bases at J, with 10 bases between. Germline V gene lookup returns CDR1 MDHEN and CDR2 SYDVKM. The CDR3 DNA follows: TGTGCCGCAGGCAGTACCTACGAGCAGTACTTC. Protein: CAAGSTYEQYF.

The rearrangement uses TRBV5-4 and TRBJ1-2; 10 nucleotides align to TRBD1. The CDR3 length is 17 residues. Looked up from germline, CDR1 is SGHNT and CDR2 is YYREEE (reference sequence). Trimming cost V 4 bases and J 5 bases; bases outside gene matches: 14. This CDR3 is CASSGGTGAGNQYGYTF. DNA for the CDR3: TGTGCCAGCAGCGGGGGGACAGGGGCTGGCAACCAATATGGCTACACCTTC.

The J gene is TRBJ2-3, the V gene TRBV19; D tentatively fits TRBD1 or TRBD2 (5 bases each). CDR1 and CDR2 (germline): LNHDA, SQIVND (reference sequence). V was trimmed by 5 bases and J by 2 bases, leaving 11 bases between them. The CDR3 has 14 amino acids. The CDR3, as DNA: TGTGCCAGTAGTGGGGGTTGGAACACAGATACGCAGTATTTT. Translating gives CASSGGWNTDTQYF. The whole variable domain, remainder taken from reference TRBV19 and TRBJ2-3, is DGGITQSPKYLFRKEGQNVTLSCEQNLNHDAMYWYRQDPGQGLRLIYYSQIVNDFQKGDIAEGYSVSREKKESFPLTVTSAQKNPTAFYLCASSGGWNTDTQYFGPGTRLTVL.

The rearrangement uses TRBV7-6 and TRBJ2-7, with D tentatively TRBD2 (6 bases). The germline V and J ends were trimmed by 5 bases and 1 base, with 15 bases remaining between them. This CDR3 contains 15 residues. Germline lookup yields CDR1 SGHVS and CDR2 FNYEAQ. The CDR3: CASSQASVSSYEQYF. The CDR3 DNA is TGTGCCAGCAGCCAGGCTAGCGTCTCGTCCTACGAGCAGTACTTC.

The rearrangement links TRBV19 to TRBJ2-1, with a possible D match to TRBD2 (7 bases). Trimming took 2 bases from V and 10 from J, leaving 18 bases between them. Looked up from germline, CDR1 is LNHDA and CDR2 is SQIVND (reference sequence). The CDR3 runs 15 residues. CDR3 nucleotide sequence: TGTGCCAGTAGTATACGTGGGAGGGGGTCCGAGGAGCAGTTCTTC. The encoded protein is CASSIRGRGSEEQFF.

CDR3 nucleotides: TGTGCCAGCATTCGTGACAGGGGGCGGAACATTCAGTACTTC. Protein sequence: CASIRDRGRNIQYF. The chain couples TRBV28 to TRBJ2-4, with 10 bases lining up with TRBD1. V shed 7 bases, J shed 7 bases, and the junction held 7 bases outside the gene matches. There are 14 residues in the CDR3. Germline V gene lookup returns CDR1 MDHEN and CDR2 SYDVKM.

The chain employs TRBV18 and TRBJ1-3; possibly TRBD1 for D (5 bases). The CDR3 has 17 residues. The V and J ends lost 2 bases and 0 bases respectively, with 14 bases between them. Germline V lookup: CDR1 KGHSH, CDR2 LQKENI. The CDR3: CASSPGGRSSSGNTIYF. The CDR3 DNA follows: TGTGCCAGCTCACCAGGGGGACGGTCGAGCTCTGGAAACACCATATATTTT.

This chain joins TRBV29-1 and TRBJ2-1; TRBD2 might be the D (6 bases). Trimming removed 0 bases from V and 4 bases from J, with 16 bases in between. The CDR3 runs 16 residues. Per the germline V gene, CDR1 is SQVTM and CDR2 is ANQGSEA. This chain's CDR3 is CSVEDTFLASYNEQFF. Written as DNA, the CDR3 is TGCAGCGTTGAAGATACCTTCCTAGCGTCTTACAATGAGCAGTTCTTC.

V gene TRBV7-9 combines with J gene TRBJ2-7; D ambiguous. CDR3 length equals 15 residues. Germline lookup yields CDR1 SEHNR and CDR2 FQNEAQ (reference sequence). V was clipped by 3 bases and J by 2 bases, with 14 bases between them. The CDR3 nucleotides read TGTGCCAGCAGCTTTCCCCCAAGGCCCCCCTACGAGCAGTACTTC. It specifies CASSFPPRPPYEQYF.

This clone was observed at least ten times. Other DNA sequences in this sample translate to the same CDR3. J is TRBJ2-1 and V is TRBV5-1; D is possibly TRBD1 (5 bases). Germline values: CDR1 SGHRS, CDR2 YFSETQ. With 3 bases removed from V and 0 bases from J, the gap between germline ends came to 10 bases. The CDR3 consists of 15 residues. The CDR3 here is CASSSDSASYNEQFF. CDR3 DNA sequence: TGCGCCAGCAGCTCCGACAGTGCCTCCTACAATGAGCAGTTCTTC. Drawing the rest from reference TRBV5-1 and TRBJ2-1, the complete variable domain is KAGVTQTPRYLIKTRGQQVTLSCSPISGHRSVSWYQQTPGQGLQFLFEYFSETQRNKGNFPGRFSGRQFSNSRSEMNVSTLELGDSALYLCASSSDSASYNEQFFGPGTRLTVL.

The genes are TRBV29-1 and TRBJ2-7; D is perhaps TRBD1 or TRBD2 (5 bases each). CDR1 SQVTM and CDR2 ANQGSEA come from the germline V gene. This CDR3 spans 15 amino acids. V lost 5 bases and J lost 1, with 18 bases in between. CDR3 sequence (DNA): TGCAGCGTTTTACTTTCCGGGACCCTATCCTACGAGCAGTACTTC. Encoded protein: CSVLLSGTLSYEQYF.

This chain joins TRBV4-2 and TRBJ1-4; weak D call: TRBD1 (5 bases). This CDR3 has 16 amino acids. Germline CDR1 LGHNA, CDR2 YNFKEQ. V was pared by 7 bases and J by 8 bases, with 23 bases between. CDR3 sequence reads: CASTPFRGRAREKLFF. In nucleotides, the CDR3 is TGTGCCAGCACCCCATTTCGGGGACGGGCCCGGGAAAAACTGTTTTTT.

The chain couples TRBV28 to TRBJ1-2; no clear D. V was cut by 8 bases and J by 6 bases, with 16 bases left in between. There are 13 residues in the CDR3. Germline V gene data show CDR1 as MDHEN and CDR2 as SYDVKM. CDR3 sequence (DNA): TGTGCCAGCCAGTTTAGCAGGTCTCATGGCTACACCTTC. Amino acid sequence: CASQFSRSHGYTF.